One and the same sample provided the 27 T cell receptor beta chains below, sequenced in a study of blood T cell repertoires in COVID-19. The assay was immunoSEQ multiplex PCR, and TCRdb's table has in-frame clones only and misses some. The data show more than 250,000 clones, around 87% seen once. Sequences were obtained from PBMCs or T cells enriched from blood (not recorded which). The receptors were gathered from a woman aged 30 to 39 who had recovered from COVID-19.

The chain joins TRBV7-2 to TRBJ1-3; TRBD1 aligns across 11 bases. CDR3 size: 17 residues. Germline CDR1 SGHTA, CDR2 FQGNSA. The trim removed 5 bases at V and 0 bases at J, leaving 6 bases unmatched. The CDR3 DNA reads TGTGCCAGCAGCAAACCGGGACAGGGGGGCTCTGGAAACACCATATATTTT. It translates to CASSKPGQGGSGNTIYF.

The chain has TRBV5-4 and TRBJ1-3; D perhaps matches TRBD1 (5 bases). V shed 9 bases and J shed 2 bases, with 9 bases lying between them. The germline CDR1 and CDR2 sequences are SGHNT and YYREEE (reference sequence). The CDR3 covers 12 residues. The CDR3 region is CAMWGAGNTIYF. CDR3 sequence (DNA): TGTGCCATGTGGGGGGCTGGAAACACCATATATTTT. Using reference TRBV5-4 and TRBJ1-3 for the parts outside the CDR3, the full variable domain is ETGVTQSPTHLIKTRGQQVTLRCSSQSGHNTVSWYQQALGQGPQFIFQYYREEENGRGNFPPRFSGLQFPNYSSELNVNALELDDSALYLCAMWGAGNTIYFGEGSWLTVV.

A remark on this clone: Different DNA sequences within this sample yield the same CDR3. The chain recombines TRBV7-2 with TRBJ1-1; 8 bases agree with TRBD1. Germline trimming cut 6 bases from V and 1 base from J; bases unmatched to any gene: 4. CDR1 is SGHTA, CDR2 FQGNSA, per germline. The CDR3 runs 14 residues. The CDR3 spells CASSLTGGNTEAFF. The CDR3 DNA is TGTGCCAGCAGTCTAACAGGGGGGAACACTGAAGCTTTCTTT.

This clone appeared a single time. The V and J genes are TRBV5-1 and TRBJ2-5; D is perhaps TRBD1 (5 bases). This CDR3 comprises 16 residues. V was cut by 1 base and J by 5 bases, with 18 bases left in between. The germline CDR1 and CDR2 sequences are SGHRS and YFSETQ. The CDR3 reads CASSLRAQSPGETQYF. CDR3 coding DNA: TGCGCCAGCAGCTTGAGAGCCCAGAGTCCAGGGGAGACCCAGTACTTC.

CDR3 sequence (DNA): TGTGCCAGCAGTTACTCTCAGGGAAGTTTCTATGGCTACACCTTC. This sequence encodes CASSYSQGSFYGYTF. The V and J genes are TRBV6-6 and TRBJ1-2; D perhaps matches TRBD1 (5 bases). V lost 0 bases and J 4 bases, leaving 12 bases between the germline ends. The CDR3 consists of 15 residues. CDR1 MNHNY and CDR2 SVGAGI come from the germline V gene (reference sequence).

CDR3: CASSWARGDYGYTF. The CDR3 nucleotides read TGTGCCAGCAGTTGGGCCAGGGGGGACTATGGCTACACCTTC. The rearrangement links TRBV27 to TRBJ1-2; 7 bases line up with TRBD1. The V and J ends lost 4 bases and 3 bases, in that order; junction bases with no gene match: 5. The CDR3 has 14 amino acids. CDR1 and CDR2 (germline): MNHEY, SMNVEV (reference sequence).

J is TRBJ2-7 and V is TRBV7-9; 11 bases are shared with TRBD1. Losses at the gene ends were 5 bases for V and 5 bases for J; bases not matched to a gene: 8. CDR1 and CDR2 (germline): SEHNR, FQNEAQ (reference sequence). The CDR3 spans 15 residues. The CDR3 DNA reads TGTGCCAGCAGCAAGAGGGGGACAGGGGGGAACGAGCAGTACTTC. Residues: CASSKRGTGGNEQYF. The full variable domain, in which reference TRBV7-9 and TRBJ2-7 provide the parts outside the CDR3, is DTGVSQNPRHKITKRGQNVTFRCDPISEHNRLYWYRQTLGQGPEFLTYFQNEAQLEKSRLLSDRFSAERPKGSFSTLEIQRTEQGDSAMYLCASSKRGTGGNEQYFGPGTRLTVT.

The chain combines TRBV30 with TRBJ1-1; TRBD1 matches at 7 bases. This CDR3 is 15 amino acids long. Per the germline V gene, CDR1 is GTSNPN and CDR2 is SVGIG (reference sequence). V was clipped by 3 bases and J by 5 bases; unmatched bases: 12. CDR3 DNA: TGTGCCTGGAGACTTGGACAGGCCGGGGGTACTGAAGCTTTCTTT. Its translation: CAWRLGQAGGTEAFF.

This chain uses TRBV7-8 with TRBJ2-1; 11 nucleotides line up with TRBD2. The junction had 15 bases not matched to a gene; V was cut back by 3 bases and J by 8 bases. The CDR3 consists of 18 residues. Per the germline V gene, CDR1 is SGHVS and CDR2 is FQNEAQ. The CDR3 DNA sequence: TGTGCCAGCAGCTTCATTGAGACTAGCGGGGTTCAAGGGGATGAGCAGTTCTTC. Its protein is CASSFIETSGVQGDEQFF.

The chain's CDR3 is CASSSRSYEQYF. CDR3 nucleotides: TGTGCCAGCAGCTCCCGCTCCTACGAGCAGTACTTC. The J gene is TRBJ2-7, the V gene TRBV5-6; no firm D call. CDR3 length: 12 residues. The V gene lost 3 bases and the J gene lost 0 bases, with 4 bases spanning the gap. Germline V gives CDR1 SGHDT, CDR2 YYEEEE.

The chain combines TRBV5-4 with TRBJ1-2; 9 bases map to TRBD1. The CDR3 runs 17 residues. The V and J ends lost 2 bases and 7 bases, in that order; junction bases with no gene match: 15. The germline CDR1 and CDR2 sequences are SGHNT and YYREEE (reference sequence). In DNA, the CDR3 is TGTGCCAGCAGCTTTATTCGAGCTAACAGGGGGCTGGGTGGCTACACCTTC. Translation: CASSFIRANRGLGGYTF.

This clone turned up a few times. The J gene is TRBJ2-1, the V gene TRBV5-1, with TRBD1 matching over 12 bases. Trimming took 4 bases from V and 10 from J; bases not matched to a gene: 6. The germline CDR1 and CDR2 sequences are SGHRS and YFSETQ. This CDR3 is built from 14 residues. CDR3 nucleotides: TGCGCCAGCAGCCCCGGGACAGGGGGCTACGAGCAGTTCTTC. Translation: CASSPGTGGYEQFF.

This chain uses TRBV12-3 or TRBV12-4 with TRBJ2-1, with 8 bases fitting TRBD1. V was pared by 2 bases and J by 10 bases, with 4 bases of the junction left unmatched. There are 13 residues in the CDR3. The CDR3 protein is CASSLSRQGEQFF. The CDR3 nucleotides are TGTGCCAGCAGTTTATCCAGACAGGGGGAGCAGTTCTTC.

The chain is built from TRBV5-4 and TRBJ2-5; 12 bases match TRBD2. The CDR3 contains 16 residues. V lost 2 bases and J lost 5; bases outside the gene matches: 7. CDR1 is SGHNT, CDR2 YYREEE, per germline (reference sequence). The CDR3 here is CASSFRTSGVQETQYF. The DNA for the CDR3 is TGTGCCAGCAGCTTTAGGACTAGCGGGGTCCAGGAGACCCAGTACTTC. Based on the CDR3 plus reference TRBV5-4 and TRBJ2-5, the full variable domain is ETGVTQSPTHLIKTRGQQVTLRCSSQSGHNTVSWYQQALGQGPQFIFQYYREEENGRGNFPPRFSGLQFPNYSSELNVNALELDDSALYLCASSFRTSGVQETQYFGPGTRLLVL.

The CDR3 is CASSFTVPTDTQYF. CDR3 bases: TGTGCCAGCAGTTTCACGGTACCCACAGATACGCAGTATTTT. The chain recombines TRBV27 with TRBJ2-3, with no clear D. With 3 bases removed from V and 2 bases from J, the gap between germline ends came to 9 bases. The CDR3 is made up of 14 amino acids. Germline V CDR1 and CDR2: MNHEY, SMNVEV (reference sequence).

J is TRBJ2-2 and V is TRBV18, with TRBD2 matching 9 bases. CDR1 and CDR2 (germline): KGHSH, LQKENI. The ends lost 6 bases at V and 0 bases at J; junction bases unmatched: 5. This CDR3 has 16 amino acids. DNA for the CDR3: TGTGCCAGCTCTCTTAGCGGGGGCGCGAACACCGGGGAGCTGTTTTTT. Protein: CASSLSGGANTGELFF.

The rearrangement links TRBV9 to TRBJ1-2; 10 bases match TRBD1. V was clipped by 0 bases and J by 6 bases; unmatched bases: 8. The CDR3 loop spans 16 amino acids. In germline, CDR1 is SGDLS, CDR2 YYNGEE. CDR3 region: CASSVEFWGQGNGYTF. The CDR3 bases are TGTGCCAGCAGCGTAGAATTTTGGGGACAGGGGAATGGCTACACCTTC.

The J gene is TRBJ2-1, the V gene TRBV30, with a tentative D call TRBD2 (6 bases). The CDR3 is 15 amino acids. Looked up from germline, CDR1 is GTSNPN and CDR2 is SVGIG (reference sequence). V lost 1 base to trimming and J lost 4 bases, with 14 bases between them. The CDR3 DNA reads as TGTGCCTGGAGTGGTCTGCAGGGACTGTACAATGAGCAGTTCTTC. This translates into CAWSGLQGLYNEQFF.

The V call is TRBV19, the J call TRBJ1-4; possibly TRBD1 for D (5 bases). V lost 5 bases and J lost 6, with 16 bases in between. CDR1 and CDR2 from the germline V gene are LNHDA and SQIVND (reference sequence). The CDR3 covers 15 residues. As DNA, the CDR3 is TGTGCCAGTAGTCCCACCGGGGGATGGGATGAAAAACTGTTTTTT. The encoded protein is CASSPTGGWDEKLFF.

This clone was picked up one time. V is TRBV12-3 or TRBV12-4 and J is TRBJ2-1, with D possibly TRBD1 on 6 matching bases. The CDR3 spans 13 residues. V lost 4 bases and J lost 10, with 14 bases in between. CDR3 sequence (DNA): TGTGCCAGCAGTTGGAGACAGGATGGCGAGCAGTTCTTC. This gives the protein CASSWRQDGEQFF.

CDR3 sequence reads: CASSLVGGTDTQYF. CDR3 DNA sequence: TGTGCCAGCAGCTTAGTAGGCGGGACAGATACGCAGTATTTT. The V gene is TRBV7-9, the J gene TRBJ2-3, with D tentatively TRBD2 (5 bases). Trimming pared 1 base from V and 3 bases from J, leaving 8 bases between. This CDR3 is 14 amino acids long. Germline V CDR1 and CDR2: SEHNR, FQNEAQ (reference sequence).

The V and J genes are TRBV7-2 and TRBJ1-1; D remains ambiguous. CDR1 is SGHTA and CDR2 is FQGNSA in the germline V gene. The CDR3 runs to 14 residues. V was clipped by 3 bases and J by 6 bases, with 14 bases between them. This CDR3 reads CASSFTATRAEAFF. The CDR3 DNA follows: TGTGCCAGCAGCTTTACGGCGACGCGGGCTGAAGCTTTCTTT. Using reference TRBV7-2 and TRBJ1-1 for the parts outside the CDR3, the full variable domain is GAGVSQSPSNKVTEKGKDVELRCDPISGHTALYWYRQSLGQGLEFLIYFQGNSAPDKSGLPSDRFSAERTGGSVSTLTIQRTQQEDSAVYLCASSFTATRAEAFFGQGTRLTVV.

This chain uses TRBV2 with TRBJ2-7; tentatively, D is TRBD1 (7 bases). CDR3 length: 14 residues. The germline gives CDR1 SNHLY, CDR2 FYNNEI. The V gene lost 4 bases and the J gene lost 2 bases, with 12 bases spanning the gap. DNA for the CDR3: TGTGCCAGCAGTGGACAGGGAGGACCCTACGAGCAGTACTTC. Amino acids: CASSGQGGPYEQYF.

The chain is built from TRBV4-3 and TRBJ2-1; possibly TRBD1 for D (5 bases). V lost 0 bases, J lost 3 bases, and 9 bases lay in between. CDR3 size: 15 residues. Germline CDR1 LGHNA, CDR2 YSLEER. CDR3 bases: TGCGCCAGCAGCCAAGATGGGGCCAACTACAATGAGCAGTTCTTC. Amino acids: CASSQDGANYNEQFF.

Here the CDR3 reads CASSPDSSYEQYF. The CDR3 bases are TGTGCCAGCAGCCCCGACAGCTCCTACGAGCAGTACTTC. The V call is TRBV6-5, the J call TRBJ2-7; tentatively, D is TRBD1 (5 bases). V gave up 6 bases and J gave up 0 bases, with 9 bases separating them. The CDR3 runs 13 residues. Germline V CDR1 and CDR2: MNHEY, SVGAGI.

The chain is built from TRBV27 and TRBJ2-5; 7 bases match TRBD2. The germline gives CDR1 MNHEY, CDR2 SMNVEV (reference sequence). The CDR3 is 17 residues long. Trimming cost V 8 bases and J 4 bases; bases outside gene matches: 19. The CDR3 DNA reads as TGTGCCAGCGGTCGACCGGGGTTGGTGGCTAGCGGAGAGACCCAGTACTTC. Translation gives CASGRPGLVASGETQYF.

The chain links TRBV7-8 to TRBJ1-2; 8 bases fit TRBD1. The germline gives CDR1 SGHVS, CDR2 FQNEAQ. V trimming: 5 bases; J trimming: 4 bases; junction bases outside the gene matches: 6. The CDR3 sequence is 14 residues long. This chain's CDR3 is CASSVGQGGYGYTF. Here the CDR3 DNA reads TGTGCCAGCAGCGTAGGACAGGGCGGCTATGGCTACACCTTC.